Listed below are T cell receptor beta chains from one sample, sequenced in a study of human T cells and chemical hapten exposure. TCRdb re-derived calls from the RACE reads in MiXCR, one entry per CDR3 protein. The sample carries about 82,000 distinct CDR3 sequences, approximately 12% recorded once. Sequencing was performed on whole blood, taken in connection with sensitization to the hapten diphenylcyclopropenone (DPC). These receptor sequences come from a woman between 50 and 59 years old with alopecia areata. Some clones in this sample may be carry-over from other donors' samples. CDR3s include the opening cysteine and the closing phenylalanine or tryptophan. The D gene is left open where the match is weak. Size is omitted from some rows. Given values are once, few, many or a class for expanded clones.

NA	NA	TRBJ2-2	TRBV3-1	17	CASSHLSSPMRTGELFF	TGTGCCAGCAGCCATCTTTCTTCTCCGATGCGGACCGGGGAGCTGTTTTTT
few	TRBD2	TRBJ2-7	TRBV12-3/TRBV12-4	15	CASGVGLAAAYEQYF	TGTGCCAGCGGAGTGGGTCTAGCGGCGGCCTACGAGCAGTACTTC
many	TRBD1	TRBJ1-2	TRBV29-1	18	CSVEGQDRGRFANYGYTF	TGCAGCGTCGAGGGGCAAGACAGGGGGCGTTTTGCTAACTATGGCTACACCTTC
many	TRBD2	TRBJ2-3	TRBV20-1	14	CSARAGGLTDTQYF	TGCAGTGCTAGAGCGGGAGGGCTCACAGATACGCAGTATTTT
NA	NA	TRBJ2-1	TRBV6-2/TRBV6-3	16	CASSYSLRENVNEQFF	TGTGCCAGCAGTTACTCGTTGAGGGAAAACGTAAATGAGCAGTTCTTC
many	NA	TRBJ1-2	TRBV5-1	14	CASSSPGEAYGYTF	TGCGCCAGCAGCTCCCCAGGGGAGGCCTATGGCTACACCTTC
NA	NA	TRBJ2-1	TRBV14	13	CASSQGYHNEQFF	TGTGCCAGCAGCCAAGGATATCACAATGAGCAGTTCTTC
NA	TRBD2	TRBJ2-2	TRBV2	15	CASSPLAGDTGELFF	TGTGCCAGCAGTCCACTAGCGGGAGACACCGGGGAGCTGTTTTTT
few	NA	TRBJ2-2	TRBV3-1	16	CASSQESSITSGELFF	TGTGCCAGCAGCCAAGAATCTTCAATAACGTCCGGGGAGCTGTTTTTT
few	NA	TRBJ2-3	TRBV7-2	15	CASSLSGSGTDTQYF	TGTGCCAGCAGCTTATCCGGGAGTGGGACAGATACGCAGTATTTT
many	TRBD1	TRBJ1-1	TRBV3-1	14	CASSQVTGGTEAFF	TGTGCCAGCAGTCAGGTTACAGGGGGCACTGAAGCTTTCTTT
few	NA	TRBJ1-1	TRBV18	13	CASSRTANTEAFF	TGTGCCAGCTCCAGGACAGCGAACACTGAAGCTTTCTTT
many	TRBD2	TRBJ2-7	TRBV11-2	15	CASSPWVAGEYEQYF	TGTGCCAGCAGTCCCTGGGTAGCGGGAGAGTACGAGCAGTACTTC
few	NA	TRBJ2-2	TRBV2	15	CASTRDTPNTGELFF	TGTGCCAGCACCCGGGACACCCCGAACACCGGGGAGCTGTTTTTT
many	TRBD1	TRBJ2-7	TRBV20-1	13	CSARLDRDYEQYF	TGCAGTGCTAGATTAGACAGGGACTACGAGCAGTACTTC
few	TRBD2	TRBJ2-3	TRBV20-1	14	CSAKLGGGADTQYF	TGCAGTGCTAAACTGGGCGGGGGGGCAGATACGCAGTATTTT
NA	TRBD1	TRBJ2-5	TRBV4-1	15	CASSQVFGQGETQYF	TGCGCCAGCAGCCAAGTATTCGGACAGGGTGAGACCCAGTACTTC
NA	NA	TRBJ1-1	TRBV10-2	14	CASSESTDYTEAFF	TGCGCCAGCAGTGAGTCTACAGATTACACTGAAGCTTTCTTT
NA	NA	TRBJ2-3	TRBV12-3/TRBV12-4	12	CASSFGRDTQYF	TGTGCCAGCAGTTTTGGGAGAGATACGCAGTATTTT
NA	TRBD2	TRBJ2-1	TRBV2	14	CASSVLAGINEQFF	TGTGCCAGCAGTGTTCTAGCGGGAATAAATGAGCAGTTCTTC
NA	TRBD2	TRBJ2-1	TRBV9	17	CASSASLAGDSYNEQFF	TGTGCCAGCAGCGCCTCCCTAGCGGGAGATTCCTACAATGAGCAGTTCTTC
many	NA	TRBJ2-7	TRBV29-1	13	CSVTGTPNYEQYF	TGCAGCGTTACCGGGACGCCAAACTACGAGCAGTACTTC
NA	NA	TRBJ2-7	TRBV5-6	12	CASSLSVYEQYF	TGTGCCAGCAGCTTGAGTGTCTACGAGCAGTACTTC
NA	NA	TRBJ1-1	TRBV4-1	15	CASSHPRQLNTEAFF	TGCGCCAGCAGCCACCCCAGGCAGCTGAACACTGAAGCTTTCTTT
many	NA	TRBJ2-1	TRBV5-5	15	CASSFRIGRVDEQFF	TGTGCCAGCAGCTTTAGGATAGGGAGAGTGGATGAGCAGTTCTTC
NA	NA	TRBJ1-5	TRBV6-1	14	CASRGGYSNQPQHF	TGTGCCAGCAGGGGGGGGTACAGCAATCAGCCCCAGCATTTT
many	NA	TRBJ2-5	TRBV3-1	11	CASSQEETQYF	TGTGCCAGCAGCCAAGAAGAGACCCAGTACTTC
many	TRBD1	TRBJ2-1	TRBV5-1	16	CASSLESRGLIDEQFF	TGCGCCAGCAGCTTGGAAAGTAGGGGGCTGATCGATGAGCAGTTCTTC
NA	NA	TRBJ1-1	TRBV12-3/TRBV12-4	14	CASSYSYPNTEAFF	TGTGCCAGCAGTTACAGTTACCCCAACACTGAAGCTTTCTTT
few	NA	TRBJ1-2	TRBV12-3/TRBV12-4	13	CASSSAGIGGYTF	TGTGCCAGCAGTTCTGCGGGGATCGGGGGCTACACCTTC
many	NA	TRBJ2-2	TRBV20-1	17	CSARPSDLAANTGELFF	TGCAGTGCTCGACCTTCGGATCTGGCGGCGAACACCGGGGAGCTGTTTTTT
NA	NA	TRBJ2-1	TRBV7-9	16	CASSLWGAASYNEQFF	TGTGCCAGCAGCCTTTGGGGGGCTGCCTCCTACAATGAGCAGTTCTTC
few	TRBD2	TRBJ2-7	TRBV5-1	16	CASSLEGLAGNVEQYF	TGCGCCAGCAGCTTGGAAGGACTAGCGGGTAATGTAGAGCAGTACTTC
NA	TRBD2	TRBJ2-3	TRBV18	15	CASSGLAGLTDTQYF	TGTGCCAGCTCAGGACTAGCGGGTTTAACAGATACGCAGTATTTT
once	NA	TRBJ2-3	TRBV19	16	CASSMTVAGLTDTQYF	TGTGCCAGTAGTATGACGGTTGCAGGCCTCACAGATACGCAGTATTTT
NA	TRBD2	TRBJ2-2	TRBV29-1	13	CSVVTGGAGELFF	TGCAGCGTTGTTACGGGAGGAGCCGGGGAGCTGTTTTTT
few	NA	TRBJ1-1	TRBV5-1	13	CASSLHSDTEAFF	TGCGCCAGCAGCTTGCATAGCGACACTGAAGCTTTCTTT
few	NA	TRBJ2-1	TRBV12-2	12	CASRSVNNEQFF	TGTGCAAGTCGCTCCGTTAACAATGAGCAGTTCTTC
many	NA	TRBJ1-1	TRBV11-2	14	CASSWPPGNTEAFF	TGTGCCAGCAGCTGGCCCCCAGGGAACACTGAAGCTTTCTTT
NA	TRBD1	TRBJ2-6	TRBV11-2	20	CASSHVRGQGNHSGANVLTF	TGTGCCAGCAGCCACGTCCGGGGACAGGGGAACCACTCTGGGGCCAACGTCCTGACTTTC
few	TRBD2	TRBJ2-7	TRBV29-1	13	CSAYYGGTYEQYF	TGCAGCGCCTACTACGGGGGGACCTACGAGCAGTACTTC
NA	NA	TRBJ1-5	TRBV5-1	13	CASRGDSNQPQHF	TGCGCCAGTAGAGGGGATAGCAATCAGCCCCAGCATTTT
NA	NA	TRBJ1-6	TRBV5-4	16	CASSPSNREKGSPLHF	TGTGCCAGCAGCCCCTCAAACAGGGAAAAGGGATCACCCCTCCACTTT
NA	NA	TRBJ2-6	TRBV30	19	CAWSAGRVSFYSGANVLTF	TGTGCCTGGAGTGCCGGCAGGGTTTCGTTCTACTCTGGGGCCAACGTCCTGACTTTC
few	TRBD1	TRBJ2-7	TRBV27	15	CASSTPPGQGYEQYF	TGTGCCAGCAGCACACCCCCGGGACAGGGCTACGAGCAGTACTTC
few	NA	TRBJ1-1	TRBV3-1	15	CASSQESLRNTEAFF	TGTGCCAGCAGCCAAGAGTCTCTCCGGAACACTGAAGCTTTCTTT
NA	TRBD2	TRBJ2-1	TRBV3-1	15	CASSQGGLAGNEQFF	TGTGCCAGCAGCCAAGGAGGACTAGCGGGCAATGAGCAGTTCTTC
NA	TRBD1	TRBJ1-1	TRBV5-1	16	CASSLRPTGANTEAFF	TGCGCCAGCAGCTTGAGACCTACAGGGGCGAACACTGAAGCTTTCTTT
few	NA	TRBJ2-4	TRBV29-1	14	CSVRTGDGKNIQYF	TGCAGCGTTCGAACGGGGGACGGCAAAAACATTCAGTACTTC
few	NA	TRBJ1-3	TRBV10-3	12	CAASGSGNTIYF	TGTGCCGCGTCGGGCTCGGGAAACACCATATATTTT
NA	TRBD2	TRBJ2-5	TRBV30	14	CAWSPGRAQETQYF	TGTGCCTGGAGTCCCGGGAGGGCCCAAGAGACCCAGTACTTC
NA	NA	TRBJ2-1	TRBV7-2	14	CASSLRWLSDEQFF	TGTGCCAGCAGCCTAAGGTGGTTAAGCGATGAGCAGTTCTTC
many	NA	TRBJ1-5	TRBV6-6	14	CASSAYEGQQPQHF	TGTGCCAGCAGTGCTTATGAGGGTCAACAGCCCCAGCATTTT
few	NA	TRBJ2-3	TRBV20-1	13	CSAARQGTDTQYF	TGCAGTGCTGCGCGACAGGGCACAGATACGCAGTATTTT
many	TRBD2	TRBJ2-3	TRBV6-1	14	CASGPSGGPHTQYF	TGTGCCAGCGGCCCTAGCGGGGGTCCGCATACGCAGTATTTT